What follows describes a single T cell receptor beta chain. The antigen remains undetermined. The data were obtained in a study of T cell responses to AZD1222 COVID-19 vaccine. For the study at large: Recipients boosted at about 4 weeks or about 12 weeks are pooled. The study, taken as a whole, reports: The repertoires were collected only after the peak T cell response. Close to half of all spike-specific TCRs reportedly target regions of the variants that are unmutated. Clonal diversity was possibly underestimated; the donors were predominantly white British and more often female.

The table came from immunoSEQ multiplex PCR; TCRdb's copy has only in-frame clones and leaves some out. The sample carries some 110,000 clones, approximately 90% recorded once. The CDR3 runs to 16 residues. V lost 2 bases, J lost 0 bases, and 11 bases lay in between. The genes are TRBV23-1 and TRBJ1-5, with D perhaps TRBD1 (6 bases). TRBV23-1 is reported as an ORF; its role is uncertain. The sequencing used peripheral blood, collected on day 0 of AZD1222 vaccination. This sequence originates from an adult in good health. The CDR3 region is CASSQPRQVSNQPQHF. The CDR3 bases are TGCGCCAGCAGTCAACCCCGACAGGTTAGCAATCAGCCCCAGCATTTT.